Following are 27 T cell receptor beta chains from one sample sequenced in a study of neurological immune-mediated disorders. Via MiXCR, TCRdb re-called the 5' RACE reads, giving one row per CDR3 protein. The sample includes about 58,000 distinct CDR3 sequences, 3.6% of them seen just once. Sequences were obtained from PBMCs. The receptors stem from a man aged 25-45 years with multiple sclerosis.

This clonotype was seen many times. The rearrangement uses TRBV29-1 and TRBJ1-2, with 7 bases that match TRBD1. V dropped 6 bases and J dropped 2; count of bases not matched to a gene: 9. Germline-derived CDR1 and CDR2 are SQVTM and ANQGSEA. This CDR3 region has 14 residues. DNA for the CDR3: TGCAGCGTGGGGGAGGGGGCGCTGAACTATGGCTACACCTTC. This translates into CSVGEGALNYGYTF.

This clonotype was counted many times. This chain links TRBV20-1 with TRBJ2-7, with TRBD2 as a possible D gene (5 bases). The CDR3 spans 12 residues. From germline, CDR1 is DFQATT and CDR2 SNEGSKA (reference sequence). V was shortened by 1 base and J by 6 bases, with 10 bases between the two germline ends. CDR3 protein: CSARGRTGEQYF. CDR3 nucleotides: TGCAGTGCTAGAGGCAGGACTGGCGAGCAGTACTTC.

This clonotype was observed many times. The CDR3 protein is CATSRAAEGLAGGEPDTQYF. The CDR3 DNA follows: TGTGCCACCAGCAGAGCGGCAGAAGGACTAGCGGGAGGAGAGCCAGATACGCAGTATTTT. The chain recombines TRBV15 with TRBJ2-3; 14 bases line up with TRBD2. V dropped 1 base and J dropped 4; count of bases not matched to a gene: 13. The CDR3 covers 20 residues. Looked up from germline, CDR1 is LNHNV and CDR2 is YYDKDF (reference sequence).

In this sample, this clonotype turned up many times. The chain combines TRBV20-1 with TRBJ2-3; D could derive from TRBD1 or TRBD2 (5 bases each). V dropped 3 bases and J dropped 3 bases, with 16 bases sitting between them. Germline CDR1 is DFQATT and CDR2 is SNEGSKA (reference sequence). The CDR3 has 15 residues. Written as DNA, the CDR3 is TGCAGTGCTAGGCCCGGGACGACCCAAACAGATACGCAGTATTTT. Encoded protein: CSARPGTTQTDTQYF.

This clonotype turned up a few times. The genes are TRBV7-9 and TRBJ2-1; TRBD2 aligns across 10 bases. CDR3 length: 15 residues. Trimming cost V 5 bases and J 7 bases; bases outside gene matches: 8. Looked up from germline, CDR1 is SEHNR and CDR2 is FQNEAQ (reference sequence). The CDR3 sequence: CASSPAGGPLNEQFF. CDR3 nucleotide sequence: TGTGCCAGCAGCCCAGCGGGAGGGCCACTTAATGAGCAGTTCTTC.

The sample holds many counts of this clonotype. CDR3 sequence reads: CSASRGQVYEQYF. The DNA of the CDR3 is TGCAGTGCTAGTCGCGGACAGGTTTACGAGCAGTACTTC. The chain employs TRBV20-1 and TRBJ2-7, with 7 bases fitting TRBD1. V lost 3 bases, J lost 4 bases, and 6 bases stayed unmatched. The CDR3 contains 13 residues. Germline V gene data show CDR1 as DFQATT and CDR2 as SNEGSKA (reference sequence).

In this sample, this clonotype turned up many times. This chain joins TRBV29-1 and TRBJ2-1; 8 nucleotides match TRBD1. In germline, CDR1 is SQVTM, CDR2 ANQGSEA. The junction had 4 bases not matched to a gene; V was cut back by 6 bases and J by 0 bases. CDR3 size: 14 residues. The CDR3 nucleotides are TGCAGCGTGAGACAGGGGAGCTCCTACAATGAGCAGTTCTTC. Amino acids: CSVRQGSSYNEQFF.

This clonotype came up many times. The V gene is TRBV7-8, the J gene TRBJ2-7; D is possibly TRBD1 or TRBD2 (5 bases each). The CDR3 is made up of 14 amino acids. Germline V gene sequence: CDR1 SGHVS, CDR2 FQNEAQ. The V gene lost 3 bases and the J gene lost 3 bases, with 12 bases spanning the gap. CDR3 nucleotides: TGTGCCAGCAGCTTCGACCGGGGCGGCTACGAGCAGTACTTC. Residues: CASSFDRGGYEQYF.

In its sample, this clonotype was seen many times. V usage is TRBV5-1 and J usage is TRBJ1-1, with D unresolved. Trimming pared 7 bases from V and 2 bases from J, leaving 21 bases between. The CDR3 loop spans 16 amino acids. Germline values: CDR1 SGHRS, CDR2 YFSETQ. The chain's CDR3 is CASSRGLGPLNTEAFF. The CDR3 nucleotides are TGCGCCAGCTCACGCGGGCTCGGACCCTTAAACACTGAAGCTTTCTTT.

There are a few counts of this clonotype. The rearrangement joins TRBV7-2 to TRBJ1-4; TRBD1 might be the D (5 bases). Germline CDR1 is SGHTA and CDR2 is FQGNSA. Trimming removed 4 bases at V and 6 bases at J, with 18 bases between. The CDR3 runs 16 residues. As DNA, the CDR3 is TGTGCCAGCAGCTACGACGGACGGGACTTTGATGAAAAACTGTTTTTT. Protein sequence: CASSYDGRDFDEKLFF.

V usage is TRBV12-5 and J usage is TRBJ1-1, with D perhaps TRBD1 (5 bases). The ends were cut back, 8 bases at V and 5 bases at J, with 15 bases in the middle. The CDR3 consists of 13 residues. Germline assignment: CDR1 LGHNT and CDR2 FRNRAP. The CDR3 region has the DNA TGTGCTAGTATGAGGCAGGGAGGGACTGAAGCTTTCTTT. It translates to CASMRQGGTEAFF. The variable domain in full, completed from reference TRBV12-5 and TRBJ1-1, reads DARVTQTPRHKVTEMGQEVTMRCQPILGHNTVFWYRQTMMQGLELLAYFRNRAPLDDSGMPKDRFSAEMPDATLATLKIQPSEPRDSAVYFCASMRQGGTEAFFGQGTRLTVV.

This clonotype was counted ten times or more. In nucleotides, the CDR3 is TGTGCCAGCAGTCCCCTAGGGGCCGGAAATCAGCCCCAGCATTTT. This encodes CASSPLGAGNQPQHF. The rearrangement joins TRBV12-3 or TRBV12-4 to TRBJ1-5, with TRBD1 as a possible D gene (5 bases). This CDR3 has 15 residues. With 5 bases removed from V and 4 bases from J, the gap between germline ends came to 15 bases.

This clonotype was seen many times. This sequence joins TRBV5-1 and TRBJ1-2; 7 nucleotides agree with TRBD1. Germline V gene lookup returns CDR1 SGHRS and CDR2 YFSETQ. Trimming cost V 5 bases and J 8 bases; bases outside gene matches: 12. The CDR3 has 14 residues. The CDR3 reads CASRDGTAGSGYTF. The CDR3 region has the DNA TGCGCCAGCAGGGATGGGACAGCTGGATCGGGCTACACCTTC. Full variable domain (outside the CDR3, taken from reference TRBV5-1 and TRBJ1-2): KAGVTQTPRYLIKTRGQQVTLSCSPISGHRSVSWYQQTPGQGLQFLFEYFSETQRNKGNFPGRFSGRQFSNSRSEMNVSTLELGDSALYLCASRDGTAGSGYTFGSGTRLTVV.

This clonotype has ten or more counts. The chain recombines TRBV5-1 with TRBJ1-1; D unresolved. The V end lost 4 bases, the J end lost 0 bases, and 10 bases lay between the germline ends. Germline CDR1 reads SGHRS; CDR2 reads YFSETQ. This CDR3 comprises 14 residues. The CDR3 region has the DNA TGCGCCAGCAGCCAACAGATCATGAACACTGAAGCTTTCTTT. This codes for CASSQQIMNTEAFF.

The CDR3 DNA sequence: TGTGCCACCAGCGGTTTTGCGGGACAGGGTGTCTCTGGCTCATATGGCTACACCTTC. The encoded protein is CATSGFAGQGVSGSYGYTF. The rearrangement joins TRBV15 to TRBJ1-2, with 9 bases identical to TRBD1. Germline trimming cut 5 bases from V and 5 bases from J; bases unmatched to any gene: 21. CDR1 is LNHNV, CDR2 YYDKDF, per germline (reference sequence). CDR3 size: 19 residues.

This clonotype was counted ten times or more. The chain joins TRBV3-1 to TRBJ2-7, with D tentatively TRBD1 (6 bases). V dropped 1 base and J dropped 2 bases, with 12 bases sitting between them. The length of the CDR3 is 15 residues. Germline CDR1 is LGHDT and CDR2 is YNNKEL (reference sequence). The CDR3 DNA reads as TGTGCCAGCAGCCAAGTTGCGGCAGGGGCCTACGAGCAGTACTTC. Translation gives CASSQVAAGAYEQYF.

The table lists this clonotype with many counts. The genes are TRBV20-1 and TRBJ2-5; 9 positions match TRBD2. The ends lost 2 bases at V and 5 bases at J; junction bases unmatched: 6. The CDR3 extends over 14 amino acids. Germline V CDR1 and CDR2: DFQATT, SNEGSKA (reference sequence). The CDR3: CSARKRGATETQYF. The CDR3 coding sequence is TGCAGTGCTAGAAAGCGGGGGGCCACGGAGACCCAGTACTTC.

This clonotype was observed at least ten times. CDR3 nucleotides: TGTGCCAGCAGCCCTGTTGGGCGAGAGACCCAGTACTTC. Translating gives CASSPVGRETQYF. The rearrangement uses TRBV7-9 and TRBJ2-5; D is uncertain. V was trimmed by 5 bases and J by 4 bases, leaving 11 bases between them. CDR1 is SEHNR and CDR2 is FQNEAQ in the germline V gene (reference sequence). The CDR3 has 13 residues.

This clonotype showed up many times. This sequence joins TRBV29-1 and TRBJ2-4, with 8 bases matching TRBD2. The trim removed 3 bases at V and 8 bases at J, leaving 3 bases unmatched. The CDR3 runs to 12 residues. The germline V gene has CDR1 SQVTM and CDR2 ANQGSEA. The CDR3 sequence is CSVDSGTYIQYF. For the CDR3, the DNA is TGCAGCGTTGATAGCGGGACATACATTCAGTACTTC. Together with reference TRBV29-1 and TRBJ2-4, the CDR3 gives the full variable domain: SAVISQKPSRDICQRGTSLTIQCQVDSQVTMMFWYRQQPGQSLTLIATANQGSEATYESGFVIDKFPISRPNLTFSTLTVSNMSPEDSSIYLCSVDSGTYIQYFGAGTRLSVL.

This clonotype was picked up many times. The chain combines TRBV27 with TRBJ2-5; D unresolved. CDR1 and CDR2 from the germline V gene are MNHEY and SMNVEV (reference sequence). The CDR3 loop spans 12 amino acids. Trimming took off 5 bases at V and 4 bases at J, with 8 bases between the two ends. CDR3 sequence reads: CASSPIGETQYF. CDR3 bases: TGTGCCAGCAGTCCCATAGGAGAGACCCAGTACTTC.

The table lists this clonotype with many counts. The J gene is TRBJ2-1, the V gene TRBV29-1; no definite D call. The V end lost 4 bases, the J end lost 6 bases, and 16 bases lay between the germline ends. Germline loops: CDR1 SQVTM, CDR2 ANQGSEA. The CDR3 has 14 amino acids. CDR3: CSVAAPVLGNEQFF. The CDR3 coding sequence is TGCAGCGTTGCTGCGCCGGTGTTGGGCAATGAGCAGTTCTTC.

This clonotype was picked up many times. This chain joins TRBV7-6 and TRBJ2-7, with D possibly TRBD2 on 5 matching bases. The CDR3 runs 14 residues. The ends were cut back, 0 bases at V and 2 bases at J, with 8 bases in the middle. Per the germline V gene, CDR1 is SGHVS and CDR2 is FNYEAQ. This CDR3 reads CASSLAGETYEQYF. The CDR3 DNA reads as TGTGCCAGCAGCTTAGCCGGGGAAACCTACGAGCAGTACTTC.

This clonotype occurred a few times. Its ends do not fully match the called genes, so a read error is possible. The chain recombines TRBV3-1 with TRBJ1-5; no reliable D call. Germline V gives CDR1 LGHDT, CDR2 YNNKEL (reference sequence). The CDR3 is made up of 14 amino acids. CDR3 nucleotide sequence: TGTGCCAGCAGCGACGGGCAGGCGAATCAGCCCCAGAATTTT. Translating gives CASSDGQANQPQNF. Drawing the rest from reference TRBV3-1 and TRBJ1-5, the complete variable domain is DTAVSQTPKYLVTQMGNDKSIKCEQNLGHDTMYWYKQDSKKFLKIMFSYNNKELIINETVPNRFSPKSPDKAHLNLHINSLELGDSAVYFCASSDGQANQPQNFGDGTRLSIL.

Turning to this clonotype: Relative to the germline gene, one junction end is altered; a read error may explain this. This rearrangement joins TRBV15 to TRBJ1-6, with 7 bases that match TRBD1. Germline V gene sequence: CDR1 LNHNV, CDR2 YYDKDF (reference sequence). This CDR3 spans 15 amino acids. The DNA of the CDR3 is TGTGCCACCAGCACGGGGACAGCTTATATTTCACCCCTCAACTTT. Protein product: CATSTGTAYISPLNF.

This clonotype was seen repeatedly, ten times or more. This chain links TRBV10-3 with TRBJ2-6; D is ambiguous. Germline V lookup: CDR1 ENHRY, CDR2 SYGVKD. The CDR3 has 14 residues. V was clipped by 3 bases and J by 0 bases, with 3 bases between them. The CDR3 nucleotides read TGTGCCATCAGTGATTCCTCTGGGGCCAACGTCCTGACTTTC. This gives the protein CAISDSSGANVLTF.

The table lists this clonotype with many counts. The chain is built from TRBV19 and TRBJ1-5, with 10 bases fitting TRBD1. CDR1 is LNHDA and CDR2 is SQIVND in the germline V gene (reference sequence). With 5 bases clipped from V and 5 bases from J, the junction kept 0 bases outside the gene matches. CDR3 length: 13 residues. CDR3 region: CASSDRGHQPQHF. In DNA form, the CDR3 reads TGTGCCAGTAGTGACAGGGGGCATCAGCCCCAGCATTTT.

Notes on this clonotype: A single base separates this from a much larger clone, so it may be a read error. This chain links TRBV5-1 with TRBJ1-5, with a weak D call TRBD1 (5 bases). The CDR3 extends over 14 amino acids. Germline values: CDR1 SGHRS, CDR2 YFSETQ. CDR3 residues: CASSPGGSNQPQNF. The CDR3 region has the DNA TGCGCCAGCAGCCCGGGGGGGAGCAATCAGCCCCAGAATTTT.